This T cell receptor (beta chain) derives from a study of neurological immune-mediated disorders. The CDR3 covers 14 residues. Germline V CDR1 and CDR2: DFQATT, SNEGSKA (reference sequence). Trimming stripped 0 bases from V and 3 bases from J, with 12 bases between. 5'RACE employing 10-nucleotide random UMIs yielded the cDNA. MiXCR, applied by TCRdb to the 5' RACE reads, yields one record per CDR3 protein. Seen here are fewer than 20,000 distinct CDR3 sequences, roughly a quarter observed once, and the top ten hold roughly a third. The TCR was taken from a man aged 45 to 65 with HTLV-1-associated myelopathy (HAM/TSP). Sequencing input: PBMCs. The V gene is TRBV20-1, the J gene TRBJ2-7, with TRBD1 as a possible D gene (6 bases). The CDR3 is CSARDQDSIYEQYF. The CDR3 coding sequence is TGCAGTGCTAGAGATCAGGACAGCATCTACGAGCAGTACTTC.